This passage covers 20 T cell receptor beta chains from one sample sequenced in a study of vaccination and CD4 T cells after COVID-19. These TCRs' antigens remain unknown. With the Oncomine TCR Beta short-read assay, DNA from cultured CD4+ T cells was sequenced. TCRdb used MiXCR to reprocess the PCR reads, holding one entry per CDR3 protein. The sample holds around 15,000 distinct CDR3 sequences, approximately 42% seen once. Indicated treatment: roughly ten-day PBMC culture with coronavirus spike peptide pools or control peptides (ViraFEST assay). The sample comprised cultured CD4+ T cells from blood. The receptors stem from a human donor with COVID-19.

J is TRBJ2-1 and V is TRBV6-1, with 9 bases matching TRBD1. Per the germline V gene, CDR1 is MNHNS and CDR2 is SASEGT. The CDR3 sequence is 15 residues long. The ends lost 4 bases at V and 9 bases at J; junction bases unmatched: 10. The CDR3 nucleotides read TGTGCCAGCAGTGTTTTCCGGGACAGGGTTGCTGAGCAGTTCTTC. It encodes CASSVFRDRVAEQFF.

The chain combines TRBV20-1 with TRBJ1-4, with 9 bases matching TRBD1. The CDR3 is 15 residues long. The germline CDR1 and CDR2 sequences are DFQATT and SNEGSKA (reference sequence). After removal of 3 bases from V and 8 bases from J, the junction contained 10 bases not matched to a gene. The CDR3 bases are TGCAGTGCTAGCCCCTGGGGACAGGGAACCGAAAAACTGTTTTTT. This codes for CSASPWGQGTEKLFF.

This clonotype has just a few counts. The chain joins TRBV2 to TRBJ1-5, with a tentative D call TRBD1 (5 bases). This CDR3 spans 15 amino acids. Germline-derived CDR1 and CDR2 are SNHLY and FYNNEI. With 6 bases removed from V and 2 bases from J, the gap between germline ends came to 14 bases. The CDR3 is CASRATGTRNQPQHF. The CDR3 DNA reads TGTGCCAGCAGAGCCACAGGAACCCGCAATCAGCCCCAGCATTTT.

The rearrangement joins TRBV10-2 to TRBJ1-5; 8 nucleotides agree with TRBD1. CDR1 is WSHSY, CDR2 SAAADI, per germline. Trimming removed 4 bases from V and 7 bases from J; junction bases left unmatched: 3. The CDR3 runs 13 residues. The DNA of the CDR3 is TGCGCCAGCAGTGCCGCAGGGGGCCAGCCCCAGCATTTT. Translating it yields CASSAAGGQPQHF.

This clonotype occurred a few times. The chain is built from TRBV6-1 and TRBJ2-5; possibly TRBD1 for D (7 bases). V lost 8 bases to trimming and J lost 3 bases, with 13 bases between them. The CDR3 has 13 amino acids. Germline-derived CDR1 and CDR2 are MNHNS and SASEGT. Written as DNA, the CDR3 is TGTGCCAGCCAGGGGGGCCTTAAAGAGACCCAGTACTTC. It translates to CASQGGLKETQYF.

This clonotype was seen a handful of times. The chain is built from TRBV5-5 and TRBJ2-7; D is ambiguous. V was clipped by 4 bases and J by 6 bases, with 14 bases between them. CDR1 and CDR2 from the germline V gene are SGHKS and YYEKEE (reference sequence). The CDR3 has 13 amino acids. CDR3 nucleotides: TGTGCCAGCAGCAGACTGGGTGGAGTCGAGCAGTACTTC. Encoded protein: CASSRLGGVEQYF.

This clonotype showed up just a few times. The chain has TRBV20-1 and TRBJ2-3; 9 bases are shared with TRBD2. Germline trimming cut 5 bases from V and 0 bases from J; bases unmatched to any gene: 3. CDR3 length: 14 amino acids. From germline, CDR1 is DFQATT and CDR2 SNEGSKA (reference sequence). In DNA form, the CDR3 reads TGCAGTGCTTTAGCGGGGGCAAGCACAGATACGCAGTATTTT. This gives the protein CSALAGASTDTQYF.

This rearrangement joins TRBV4-3 to TRBJ1-2; unclear D gene. This CDR3 is 17 amino acids long. Germline values: CDR1 LGHNA, CDR2 YSLEER. Trimming took 0 bases from V and 0 from J, leaving 14 bases between them. The CDR3 protein is CASSQDLQIASNYGYTF. The DNA for the CDR3 is TGCGCCAGCAGCCAAGATCTGCAGATAGCTTCTAACTATGGCTACACCTTC.

The V call is TRBV2, the J call TRBJ1-5; a possible D gene is TRBD1 (6 bases). V was pared by 2 bases and J by 6 bases, with 14 bases between. The CDR3 length is 15 residues. Germline CDR1 and CDR2: SNHLY and FYNNEI. CDR3 in DNA: TGTGCCAGCAGTGAAAACAGGCAGGGGACTCAGCCCCAGCATTTT. Protein product: CASSENRQGTQPQHF.

V gene TRBV12-3 or TRBV12-4 combines with J gene TRBJ1-2; D gene unclear. V was cut by 3 bases and J by 3 bases, with 11 bases left in between. This CDR3 has 14 residues. The CDR3 spells CASSFDGRDYGYTF. CDR3 bases: TGTGCCAGCAGTTTCGACGGGAGGGACTATGGCTACACCTTC.

The chain couples TRBV27 to TRBJ1-2; tentatively, D is TRBD1 (5 bases). With 7 bases removed from V and 2 bases from J, the gap between germline ends came to 11 bases. CDR3 length equals 13 residues. Germline loops: CDR1 MNHEY, CDR2 SMNVEV (reference sequence). The DNA of the CDR3 is TGTGCCAGCAAGAAAAGGGGAAACTATGGCTACACCTTC. This codes for CASKKRGNYGYTF.

This clonotype has only a few counts. This CDR3 is CSARRGTGGNGNTIYF. DNA for the CDR3: TGCAGTGCTAGGCGGGGGACAGGGGGCAATGGAAACACCATATATTTT. The chain employs TRBV20-1 and TRBJ1-3; the match to TRBD1 covers 12 bases. V was clipped by 3 bases and J by 3 bases; unmatched bases: 6. The CDR3 is made up of 16 amino acids. CDR1 DFQATT and CDR2 SNEGSKA come from the germline V gene (reference sequence).

The chain links TRBV6-1 to TRBJ1-4; D is unclear. Germline assignment: CDR1 MNHNS and CDR2 SASEGT. The ends were cut back, 7 bases at V and 0 bases at J, with 9 bases in the middle. The CDR3 length is 14 residues. The CDR3 protein is CASTHLATNEKLFF. CDR3 in DNA: TGTGCCAGCACTCACCTGGCAACTAATGAAAAACTGTTTTTT.

Only a few counts were recorded for this clonotype. This chain uses TRBV20-1 with TRBJ2-5; 11 bases match TRBD2. The germline V gene encodes CDR1 DFQATT and CDR2 SNEGSKA (reference sequence). This CDR3 has 17 amino acids. V lost 6 bases, J lost 4 bases, and 16 bases stayed unmatched. The CDR3 DNA reads as TGCAGTGCAACGGGACGAGGGAGTCTAGCGGGGGGAGAGACCCAGTACTTC. Translating gives CSATGRGSLAGGETQYF.

This clonotype was seen only a few times. The chain joins TRBV7-2 to TRBJ2-4; TRBD2 agrees at 9 bases. The CDR3 contains 15 residues. J gave up 9 bases and V 5 bases, and 11 bases lay outside the gene matches. Germline values: CDR1 SGHTA, CDR2 FQGNSA. CDR3 loop: CASSAPERGVGIQYF. CDR3 DNA: TGTGCCAGCAGCGCACCTGAGCGGGGGGTGGGCATTCAGTACTTC.

This clonotype was counted a few times. J is TRBJ1-1 and V is TRBV14, with a weak D call TRBD1 (6 bases). Trimming removed 1 base from V and 5 bases from J, with 14 bases in between. Germline CDR1 and CDR2: SGHDN and FVKESK. The CDR3 contains 15 residues. The CDR3, as DNA: TGTGCCAGCAGCCAAGTACAGGGCGTGGGTACTGAAGCTTTCTTT. Translating gives CASSQVQGVGTEAFF.

Here the CDR3 reads CASSLEGAVTIYF. The CDR3, as DNA: TGTGCCAGCAGCTTAGAGGGGGCGGTCACCATATATTTT. The chain carries TRBV7-2 and TRBJ1-3; 7 bases match TRBD1. This CDR3 is built from 13 residues. Trimming cost V 1 base and J 9 bases; bases outside gene matches: 3. CDR1 SGHTA and CDR2 FQGNSA come from the germline V gene.

Only a few counts were recorded for this clonotype. This rearrangement joins TRBV30 to TRBJ1-1, with TRBD1 matching over 8 bases. Looked up from germline, CDR1 is GTSNPN and CDR2 is SVGIG (reference sequence). CDR3 length equals 17 residues. V lost 3 bases to trimming and J lost 0 bases; unmatched junction nucleotides: 12. The DNA of the CDR3 is TGTGCCTGGAGGTTCCAGGGGGCGAGGGACATGAACACTGAAGCTTTCTTT. Amino acids: CAWRFQGARDMNTEAFF.

The chain uses TRBV6-5 and TRBJ1-1; perhaps TRBD1 as D (6 bases). CDR3 length equals 14 residues. Germline V CDR1 and CDR2: MNHEY, SVGAGI. Trimming pared 1 base from V and 7 bases from J, leaving 13 bases between. CDR3 nucleotides: TGTGCCAGCAGTTACTTTTCCGGGACAAATGAAGCTTTCTTT. Its protein is CASSYFSGTNEAFF.

This chain uses TRBV6-1 with TRBJ1-2, with no clear D. The germline V and J ends were trimmed by 5 bases and 4 bases, with 17 bases remaining between them. Germline V gene lookup returns CDR1 MNHNS and CDR2 SASEGT. The CDR3 has 15 residues. CDR3 DNA: TGTGCCAGCAGTCCCGGTACAGTCGAAGCCTATGGCTACACCTTC. It codes for CASSPGTVEAYGYTF.